This TCR beta chain was identified during a study of CD8 T cells in ankylosing spondylitis. Regarding the study as a whole: Disease-associated clones were CD8+ and fairly uncommon in peripheral blood. Earlier reports found some motif variants in synovial fluid and blood in reactive arthritis. About 8 highly homologous variants made up a TCR beta motif, and this motif appeared characteristic of ankylosing spondylitis blood.

This clonotype was observed a handful of times. Its antigen is still unknown. The germline V and J ends were trimmed by 3 bases and 2 bases, with 14 bases remaining between them. The CDR3 length is 15 residues. Germline V CDR1 and CDR2: SGDLS, YYNGEE. One entry per CDR3 protein, called by TCRdb with MiXCR from the 5' RACE reads. The profile shows more than 400,000 distinct CDR3 sequences, approximately 5% of them singletons. Sequencing used blood, either unsorted or a sorted T cell fraction (not recorded which). The clonotype comes from a male donor with ankylosing spondylitis. The chain uses TRBV9 and TRBJ1-2; no reliable D call. The CDR3 nucleotides read TGTGCCAGCAGCGCACTAGCGACTGGCAACTATGGCTACACCTTC. It is translated as CASSALATGNYGYTF. Full variable domain (rest looked up from reference TRBV9 and TRBJ1-2): DSGVTQTPKHLITATGQRVTLRCSPRSGDLSVYWYQQSLDQGLQFLIQYYNGEERAKGNILERFSAQQFPDLHSELNLSSLELGDSALYFCASSALATGNYGYTFGSGTRLTVV.